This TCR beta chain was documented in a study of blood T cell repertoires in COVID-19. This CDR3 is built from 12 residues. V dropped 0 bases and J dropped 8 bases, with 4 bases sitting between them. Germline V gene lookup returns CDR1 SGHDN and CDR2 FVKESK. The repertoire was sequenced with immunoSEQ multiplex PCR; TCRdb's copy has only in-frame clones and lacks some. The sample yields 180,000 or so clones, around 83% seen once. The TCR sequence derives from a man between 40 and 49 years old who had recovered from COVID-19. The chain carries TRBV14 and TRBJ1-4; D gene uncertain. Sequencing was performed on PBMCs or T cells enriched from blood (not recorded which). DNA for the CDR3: TGTGCCAGCAGCCAAGATCTCGAAAAACTGTTTTTT. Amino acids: CASSQDLEKLFF.